This T cell receptor (beta chain) comes out of a study of T cell clones after liver transplantation. Broader study findings: Graft donor-reactive T cells possibly entered the graft instead of undergoing deletion. In a couple of subjects, few donor cells limited the measurable donor-reactive repertoire.

From germline, CDR1 is SEHNR and CDR2 FQNEAQ (reference sequence). This CDR3 contains 17 residues. Trimming left V 4 bases short and J 0 bases short, with 15 bases between. Points on this clone: Its antigen is as yet unknown.

Using immunoSEQ multiplex PCR, the repertoire was profiled, and TCRdb retains in-frame clones only, with some absent. The sample has 75,000 to 100,000 clones, roughly 80% seen once. The sample in question was CD4+ T cells from blood, obtained 45 to 46 months after liver transplant. The chain links TRBV7-9 to TRBJ1-4; D is perhaps TRBD1 (5 bases). The clonotype was recovered from a human patient who received a liver transplant. Some T cells may be supplied by the graft donor. The chain's CDR3 is CASSSQGRGATNEKLFF. CDR3 nucleotide sequence: TGTGCCAGCAGCTCCCAAGGGAGGGGAGCAACTAATGAAAAACTGTTTTTT.